This TCR beta chain was captured by sequencing in a study of blood T cell repertoires in COVID-19. Germline CDR1 is SGHDT and CDR2 is YYEEEE. Unmatched junction bases numbered 6, after V lost 4 bases and J lost 3 bases. The CDR3 has 16 amino acids. The protocol was immunoSEQ multiplex PCR, while the TCRdb copy is restricted to in-frame clones and leaves out a portion. The table has roughly 290,000 clones, approximately 86% seen once. Sequencing used peripheral blood. The chain carries TRBV5-6 and TRBJ1-3; 11 bases are a match to TRBD1. The source is a human donor with COVID-19, enrolled during active disease. The donor label of this sample is uncertain. The CDR3 spells CASSPGQGGRGNTIYF. The CDR3 DNA follows: TGTGCCAGCAGCCCGGGACAGGGGGGACGTGGAAACACCATATATTTT.